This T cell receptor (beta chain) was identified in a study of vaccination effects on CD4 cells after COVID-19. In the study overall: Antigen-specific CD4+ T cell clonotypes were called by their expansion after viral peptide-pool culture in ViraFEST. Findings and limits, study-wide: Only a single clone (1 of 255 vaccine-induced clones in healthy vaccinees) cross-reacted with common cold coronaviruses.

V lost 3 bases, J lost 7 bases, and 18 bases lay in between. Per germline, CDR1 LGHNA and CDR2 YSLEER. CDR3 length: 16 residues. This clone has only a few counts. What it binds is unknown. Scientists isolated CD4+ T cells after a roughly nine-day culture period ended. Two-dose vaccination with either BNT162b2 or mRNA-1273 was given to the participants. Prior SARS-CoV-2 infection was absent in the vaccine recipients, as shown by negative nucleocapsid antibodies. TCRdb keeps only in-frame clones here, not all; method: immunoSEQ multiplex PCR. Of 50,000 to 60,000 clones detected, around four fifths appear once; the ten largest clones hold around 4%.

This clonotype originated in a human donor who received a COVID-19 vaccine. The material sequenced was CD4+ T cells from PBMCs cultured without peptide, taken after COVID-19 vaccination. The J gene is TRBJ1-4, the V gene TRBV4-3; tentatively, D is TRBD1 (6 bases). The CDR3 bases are TGCGCCAGCAGCCACGGCGACAGGCCATTTACTGAAAAACTGTTTTTT. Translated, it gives CASSHGDRPFTEKLFF.